These 13 T cell receptor beta chains originate from one sample sequenced in a study of shared clonotypes between healthy human individuals. Libraries were prepared by immunoSEQ multiplex PCR; TCRdb keeps only in-frame clonotypes and omits some of them. This sample has some 1.4 million clones, with 95% to 97% found just once. Specimen: naive CD4+ T cells sorted from blood. Documented subset: CD45RA+ positively selected. These TCRs come from a man under 40 in good health.

About this clone itself: This same CDR3 is encoded by further DNA sequences in the sample. The V call is TRBV2, the J call TRBJ1-5; no clear D gene. V dropped 5 bases and J dropped 0 bases, with 5 bases sitting between them. Looked up from germline, CDR1 is SNHLY and CDR2 is FYNNEI. This CDR3 is built from 13 residues. The CDR3 reads CASSQYSNQPQHF. CDR3 DNA sequence: TGTGCCAGCAGTCAGTATAGCAATCAGCCCCAGCATTTT.

V is TRBV9 and J is TRBJ2-1, with a weak D call TRBD2 (6 bases). Germline values: CDR1 SGDLS, CDR2 YYNGEE. V was pared by 0 bases and J by 2 bases, with 15 bases between. The CDR3 has 17 amino acids. Here the CDR3 DNA reads TGTGCCAGCAGCGTAGACTCCTCGGGAGTACCCTACAATGAGCAGTTCTTC. This gives the protein CASSVDSSGVPYNEQFF.

The genes are TRBV9 and TRBJ1-2; D is ambiguous. The germline V gene encodes CDR1 SGDLS and CDR2 YYNGEE. Trimming took off 0 bases at V and 8 bases at J, with 14 bases between the two ends. The CDR3 consists of 14 residues. The chain's CDR3 is CASSVDPGRRGYTF. CDR3 in DNA: TGTGCCAGCAGCGTAGACCCTGGGAGGAGAGGCTACACCTTC.

This sequence joins TRBV5-1 and TRBJ1-2, with TRBD1 matching over 9 bases. The CDR3 has 18 amino acids. Losses at the gene ends were 3 bases for V and 7 bases for J; bases not matched to a gene: 19. Germline CDR1 SGHRS, CDR2 YFSETQ. CDR3 residues: CASSSRDLPGQGAGGYTF. CDR3 in DNA: TGCGCCAGCAGCTCGCGCGACCTTCCGGGACAGGGAGCTGGTGGCTACACCTTC.

The rearrangement joins TRBV5-1 to TRBJ2-1; weak D call: TRBD2 (6 bases). With 4 bases removed from V and 0 bases from J, the gap between germline ends came to 14 bases. Germline CDR1 and CDR2: SGHRS and YFSETQ. The CDR3 is 16 amino acids. This chain's CDR3 is CASSAEGISSYNEQFF. In nucleotides, the CDR3 is TGCGCCAGCAGCGCGGAGGGCATTTCCTCCTACAATGAGCAGTTCTTC. The entire variable domain, with the rest obtained from reference TRBV5-1 and TRBJ2-1, is as follows: KAGVTQTPRYLIKTRGQQVTLSCSPISGHRSVSWYQQTPGQGLQFLFEYFSETQRNKGNFPGRFSGRQFSNSRSEMNVSTLELGDSALYLCASSAEGISSYNEQFFGPGTRLTVL.

The J gene is TRBJ2-7, the V gene TRBV5-1; 10 bases are shared with TRBD2. Looked up from germline, CDR1 is SGHRS and CDR2 is YFSETQ. The CDR3 contains 15 residues. The junction had 4 bases not matched to a gene; V was cut back by 4 bases and J by 0 bases. CDR3 amino acids: CASSTGLAASYEQYF. CDR3 sequence (DNA): TGCGCCAGCAGCACCGGACTAGCGGCCTCCTACGAGCAGTACTTC.

This chain joins TRBV7-2 and TRBJ2-1, with D perhaps being TRBD1 or TRBD2 (5 bases each). Germline assignment: CDR1 SGHTA and CDR2 FQGNSA. V lost 0 bases, J lost 5 bases, and 17 bases lay in between. The CDR3 consists of 17 residues. In DNA, the CDR3 is TGTGCCAGCAGCTTAGCGGGACCCCCCTCGAGGGACAATGAGCAGTTCTTC. Amino acid sequence: CASSLAGPPSRDNEQFF.

This clone was detected once. V gene TRBV12-5 combines with J gene TRBJ2-1; TRBD1 matches 8 bases. CDR3 length: 15 residues. CDR1 is LGHNT and CDR2 is FRNRAP in the germline V gene. V lost 5 bases and J lost 0; bases outside the gene matches: 3. The CDR3 reads CASGDRGSSYNEQFF. CDR3 nucleotide sequence: TGTGCTAGTGGTGACAGGGGTAGCTCCTACAATGAGCAGTTCTTC. Full variable domain (rest looked up from reference TRBV12-5 and TRBJ2-1): DARVTQTPRHKVTEMGQEVTMRCQPILGHNTVFWYRQTMMQGLELLAYFRNRAPLDDSGMPKDRFSAEMPDATLATLKIQPSEPRDSAVYFCASGDRGSSYNEQFFGPGTRLTVL.

Only one count was recorded for this clone. The chain has TRBV27 and TRBJ1-1; 8 bases agree with TRBD1. The CDR3 extends over 17 amino acids. Losses at the gene ends were 6 bases for V and 3 bases for J; bases not matched to a gene: 15. The V gene's germline CDR1 is MNHEY and CDR2 SMNVEV (reference sequence). In DNA, the CDR3 is TGTGCCAGCAGGAGACGTCGGCAGGGGGCTGTTTACACTGAAGCTTTCTTT. Encoded protein: CASRRRRQGAVYTEAFF.

With respect to this clone: The same CDR3 can be traced to other DNA sequences in this sample. The rearrangement joins TRBV6-5 to TRBJ2-5; 8 bases are a match to TRBD1. Looked up from germline, CDR1 is MNHEY and CDR2 is SVGAGI. CDR3 length equals 13 residues. Germline trimming cut 4 bases from V and 5 bases from J; bases unmatched to any gene: 3. In DNA form, the CDR3 reads TGTGCCAGCAGTTCTCAGGGGGCTGAGACCCAGTACTTC. It yields the protein CASSSQGAETQYF.

The chain is built from TRBV7-3 and TRBJ2-5; TRBD1 matches at 7 bases. CDR1 and CDR2 (germline): SGHTA, FQGTGA. V shed 4 bases, J shed 5 bases, and the junction held 4 bases outside the gene matches. The CDR3 length is 13 residues. CDR3 nucleotides: TGTGCCAGCAGCTCTGGACAGGCGGAGACCCAGTACTTC. Translation: CASSSGQAETQYF. The full variable domain, rest sourced from reference TRBV7-3 and TRBJ2-5, is GAGVSQTPSNKVTEKGKYVELRCDPISGHTALYWYRQSLGQGPEFLIYFQGTGAADDSGLPNDRFFAVRPEGSVSTLKIQRTERGDSAVYLCASSSGQAETQYFGPGTRLLVL.

V and J are TRBV28 and TRBJ2-7; D is perhaps TRBD2 (6 bases). The CDR3 spans 15 residues. Trimming cost V 2 bases and J 6 bases, with 17 bases left between them. Germline V lookup: CDR1 MDHEN, CDR2 SYDVKM. CDR3 in DNA: TGTGCCAGCAGTTTAGGAGGGAGCGGCGCAGGCGAGCAGTACTTC. It specifies CASSLGGSGAGEQYF.

This clone was found once. The gene calls are TRBV6-6 and TRBJ2-4, with 8 nucleotides matching TRBD1. Germline assignment: CDR1 MNHNY and CDR2 SVGAGI (reference sequence). V lost 2 bases, J lost 9 bases, and 9 bases stayed unmatched. This CDR3 has 15 residues. The CDR3 spells CASSYRSQGASIQYF. The CDR3 bases are TGTGCCAGCAGTTACCGCTCCCAGGGGGCGAGCATTCAGTACTTC.